A selection of T cell receptor beta chains follows, all from one sample in a study of shared clonotypes between healthy human individuals. Sequencing used immunoSEQ multiplex PCR; TCRdb keeps in-frame clones, though not all of them. The table records roughly 2.1 million clones, 85% to 95% of them present only once. What was sequenced was naive CD8+ T cells from PBMCs. These receptors all come from a man aged 18 to 29 in good health. Some clones in this sample may be carry-over from other donors' samples. CDR3s include the opening cysteine and the closing phenylalanine or tryptophan. Each record gives: clone size, V gene, J gene, D gene, CDR3 DNA, CDR3 protein. The D gene is left open where the match is weak. The size entry is marked missing in some rows and otherwise reads once, few, many or a size class.

>once|TRBV14|TRBJ2-7|-
TGTGCCAGCAGCCCTTCTCGGGTCTCCTACGAGCAGTACTTC
CASSPSRVSYEQYF
>-|TRBV5-6|TRBJ2-2|-
TGTGCCAGCAGCTCCCTGCGCGGGGAGCTGTTTTTT
CASSSLRGELFF
>-|TRBV13|TRBJ1-4|TRBD1
TGTGCCAGCAGCTTAAAGGAGGGGGCTGCTAATGAAAAACTGTTTTTT
CASSLKEGAANEKLFF
>-|TRBV27|TRBJ2-1|-
TGTGCCAGCAGCCGGGGGTCCTTATACAATGAGCAGTTCTTC
CASSRGSLYNEQFF
>-|TRBV27|TRBJ2-1|TRBD1
TGTGCCAGCAGTCCGGGACAGACCTCCTACAATGAGCAGTTCTTC
CASSPGQTSYNEQFF
>-|TRBV9|TRBJ2-5|TRBD1
TGTGCCAGCAGCGTAGCCAGGACAGGGGGAAATAGAGAGACCCAGTACTTC
CASSVARTGGNRETQYF
>-|TRBV2|TRBJ2-2|-
TGTGCCAGCAGGCACGGGAACACCGGGGAGCTGTTTTTT
CASRHGNTGELFF
>-|TRBV7-2|TRBJ2-1|-
TGTGCCAGCAGCTTCTCCTACAATGAGCAGTTCTTC
CASSFSYNEQFF
>-|TRBV7-9|TRBJ2-1|TRBD1
TGTGCCAGCAGGATAGGGACAGGGGACAATGAGCAGTTCTTC
CASRIGTGDNEQFF
>-|TRBV27|TRBJ2-6|-
TGTGCCAGCAGTCCTCGTGGCTCTGGGGCCAACGTCCTGACTTTC
CASSPRGSGANVLTF
>once|TRBV10-3|TRBJ2-7|TRBD1
TGTGCCATCAGTGAGCTGGGTCGGACCGGGACAGAGAAGACCTACGAGCAGTACTTC
CAISELGRTGTEKTYEQYF
>-|TRBV28|TRBJ2-3|-
TGTGCCAGCAGTTTCACCAGGGACCTCACAGATACGCAGTATTTT
CASSFTRDLTDTQYF
>-|TRBV6-6|TRBJ1-5|-
TGTGCCAGCAGCGTCTCTTGGGGTCAGCCCCAGCATTTT
CASSVSWGQPQHF
>-|TRBV27|TRBJ1-5|-
TGTGCCAGCAGTTTCCCTGGACAGCGCCAGCATTTT
CASSFPGQRQHF
>-|TRBV5-6|TRBJ1-5|-
TGTGCCAGCAGCATGGGGCGCGGTCAGCCCCAGCATTTT
CASSMGRGQPQHF
>-|TRBV27|TRBJ2-2|-
TGTGCCAGCAGTTTAATTCACACCGGGGAGCTGTTTTTT
CASSLIHTGELFF
>-|TRBV27|TRBJ2-7|TRBD2
TGTGCCAGCAGACCCGGGACTAGCGGGCCTTACGAGCAGTACTTC
CASRPGTSGPYEQYF
>-|TRBV7-9|TRBJ1-2|-
TGTGCCAGCAGCTTAGGGGGTTCTCGCTACACCTTC
CASSLGGSRYTF